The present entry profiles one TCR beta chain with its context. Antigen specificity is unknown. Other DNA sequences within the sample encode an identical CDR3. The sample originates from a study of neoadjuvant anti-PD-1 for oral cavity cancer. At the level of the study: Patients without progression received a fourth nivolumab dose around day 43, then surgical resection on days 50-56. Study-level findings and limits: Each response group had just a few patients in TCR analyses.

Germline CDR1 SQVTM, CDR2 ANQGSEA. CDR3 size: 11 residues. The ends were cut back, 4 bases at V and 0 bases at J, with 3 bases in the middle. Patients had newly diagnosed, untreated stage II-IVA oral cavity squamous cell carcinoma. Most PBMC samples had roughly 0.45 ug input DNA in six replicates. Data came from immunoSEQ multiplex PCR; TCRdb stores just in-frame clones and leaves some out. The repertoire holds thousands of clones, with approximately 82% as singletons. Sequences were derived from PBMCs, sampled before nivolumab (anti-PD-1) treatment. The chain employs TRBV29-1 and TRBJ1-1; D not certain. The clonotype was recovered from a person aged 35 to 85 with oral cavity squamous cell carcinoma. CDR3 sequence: CSVVVNTEAFF. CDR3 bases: TGCAGCGTTGTTGTGAACACTGAAGCTTTCTTT.